Sequencing of this T cell receptor beta chain was carried out in a study of shared clonotypes between healthy human individuals. This CDR3 spans 19 amino acids. V trimming: 6 bases; J trimming: 1 base; junction bases outside the gene matches: 14. Germline V CDR1 and CDR2: SNHLY, FYNNEI. At a deep level, the assay was run. Methods used by the authors: Junction-only immunoSEQ sequences carried no quality scores, so filtering differed. Libraries were prepared by immunoSEQ multiplex PCR; TCRdb keeps only in-frame clonotypes and omits some of them. The DNA gave D and trimming, while V, J and clone size come from that table. The sample includes approximately 2,300,000 clones, roughly 90% of them seen just once. CD4+ cells yielded CD45RA+ naive and CD45RA-negative memory subsets.

The sequenced material came from naive CD4+ T cells from PBMCs. Subset in this sample: CD45RA+ positively selected. This rearrangement joins TRBV2 to TRBJ2-3, with 12 bases matching TRBD2. This receptor was identified in a man between 18 and 35 years old in good health. Some clones in this sample may be carry-over from other donors' samples. The CDR3 coding sequence is TGTGCCAGCAGCGGACTGACTAGCGGGAGAGTGGCGGGCACAGATACGCAGTATTTT. Translated, it gives CASSGLTSGRVAGTDTQYF.